This TCR beta chain emerged from a study of T cells in Graves' hyperthyroidism and ophthalmopathy. CDR1 and CDR2 from the germline V gene are MNHEY and SVGEGT. V lost 2 bases to trimming and J lost 6 bases, with 13 bases between them. The CDR3 is 15 residues long. This clonotype was detected ten times or more. Regions amplified from RNA transcripts were the TCR beta CDR3 regions. Researchers ran a first-round RT-PCR on the TCR CDR3 using the HTBI primer set. TCRdb processed the multiplex PCR reads anew with MiXCR; each CDR3 protein has one entry. The sample contains some 700,000 distinct CDR3 sequences, approximately 15% of which appear only once.

The sequenced sample was blood. The clonotype comes from a man in his fifties or sixties with Graves' hyperthyroidism. The chain carries TRBV6-2 or TRBV6-3 and TRBJ2-2; tentative D call: TRBD2 (5 bases). This chain's CDR3 is CASSYIGEAAGELFF. Written as DNA, the CDR3 is TGTGCCAGCAGTTACATCGGGGAAGCGGCCGGGGAGCTGTTTTTT.